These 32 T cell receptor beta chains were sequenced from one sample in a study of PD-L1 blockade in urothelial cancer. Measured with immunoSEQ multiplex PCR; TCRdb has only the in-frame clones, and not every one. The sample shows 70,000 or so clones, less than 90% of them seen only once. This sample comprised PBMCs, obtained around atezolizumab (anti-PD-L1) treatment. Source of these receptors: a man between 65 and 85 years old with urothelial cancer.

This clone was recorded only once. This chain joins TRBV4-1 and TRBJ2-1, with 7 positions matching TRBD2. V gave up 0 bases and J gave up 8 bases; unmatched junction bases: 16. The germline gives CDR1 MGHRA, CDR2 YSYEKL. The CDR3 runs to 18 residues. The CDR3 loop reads CASSQERASGARRHEQFF. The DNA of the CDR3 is TGCGCCAGCAGCCAAGAAAGGGCTAGCGGAGCCAGACGTCATGAGCAGTTCTTC.

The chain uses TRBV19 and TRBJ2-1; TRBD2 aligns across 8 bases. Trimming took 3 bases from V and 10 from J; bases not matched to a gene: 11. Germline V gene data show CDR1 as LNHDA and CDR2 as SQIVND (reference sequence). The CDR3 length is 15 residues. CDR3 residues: CASSISGVGKVEQFF. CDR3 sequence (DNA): TGTGCCAGTAGTATTAGCGGGGTAGGGAAGGTGGAGCAGTTCTTC.

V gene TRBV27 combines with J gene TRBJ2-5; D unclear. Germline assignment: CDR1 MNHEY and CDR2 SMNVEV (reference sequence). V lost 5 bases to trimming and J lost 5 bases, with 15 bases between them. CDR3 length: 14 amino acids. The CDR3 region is CASSQPSRRETQYF. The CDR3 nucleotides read TGTGCCAGCAGTCAGCCTAGTAGGCGGGAGACCCAGTACTTC.

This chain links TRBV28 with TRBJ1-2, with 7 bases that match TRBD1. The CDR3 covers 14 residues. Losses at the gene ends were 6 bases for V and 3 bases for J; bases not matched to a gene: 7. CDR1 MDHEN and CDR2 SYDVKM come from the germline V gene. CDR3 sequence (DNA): TGTGCCAGCAGAAGAGGGGGCTTAGACTATGGCTACACCTTC. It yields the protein CASRRGGLDYGYTF.

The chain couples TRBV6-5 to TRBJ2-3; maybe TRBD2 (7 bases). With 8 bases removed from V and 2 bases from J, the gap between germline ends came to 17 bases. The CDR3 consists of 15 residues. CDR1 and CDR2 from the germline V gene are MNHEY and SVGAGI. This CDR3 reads CASASPAGATDTQYF. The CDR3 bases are TGTGCCAGCGCGAGCCCCGCGGGGGCCACAGATACGCAGTATTTT.

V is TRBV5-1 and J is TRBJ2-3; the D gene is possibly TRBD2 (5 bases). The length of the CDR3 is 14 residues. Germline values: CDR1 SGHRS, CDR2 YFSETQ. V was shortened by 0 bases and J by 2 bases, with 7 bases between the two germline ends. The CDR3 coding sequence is TGCGCCAGCAGCTTGGAGCGGACCACAGATACGCAGTATTTT. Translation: CASSLERTTDTQYF.

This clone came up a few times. CDR3 amino acids: CASTQGIAYNEQFF. The CDR3 region has the DNA TGTGCCAGTACTCAGGGAATAGCCTACAATGAGCAGTTCTTC. The rearrangement joins TRBV19 to TRBJ2-1, with D tentatively TRBD1 (5 bases). The CDR3 covers 14 residues. Deletions cut 7 bases from V and 2 bases from J, with 12 bases between. The germline CDR1 and CDR2 sequences are LNHDA and SQIVND (reference sequence).

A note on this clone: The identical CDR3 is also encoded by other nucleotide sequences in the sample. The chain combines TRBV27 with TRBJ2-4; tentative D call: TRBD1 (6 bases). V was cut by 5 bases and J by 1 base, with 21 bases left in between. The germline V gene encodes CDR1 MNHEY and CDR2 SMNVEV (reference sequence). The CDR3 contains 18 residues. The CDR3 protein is CASSPQTRTAGAKNIQYF. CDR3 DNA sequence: TGTGCCAGCAGTCCACAAACTAGGACAGCAGGGGCCAAAAACATTCAGTACTTC.

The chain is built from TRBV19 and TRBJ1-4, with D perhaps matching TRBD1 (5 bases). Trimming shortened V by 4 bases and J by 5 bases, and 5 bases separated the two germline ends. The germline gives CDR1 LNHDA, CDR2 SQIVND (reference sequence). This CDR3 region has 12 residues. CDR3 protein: CASSNRNEKLFF. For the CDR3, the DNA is TGTGCCAGTAGTAACAGGAATGAAAAACTGTTTTTT.

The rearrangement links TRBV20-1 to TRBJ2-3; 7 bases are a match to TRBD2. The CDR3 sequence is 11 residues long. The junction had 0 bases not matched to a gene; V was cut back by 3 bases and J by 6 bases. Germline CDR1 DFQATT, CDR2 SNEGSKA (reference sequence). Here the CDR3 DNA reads TGCAGTGCTAGGGGGGGGGATACGCAGTATTTT. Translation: CSARGGDTQYF.

CDR3 region: CASSVDRVVNEQFF. The CDR3 DNA is TGTGCCAGCAGCGTCGACAGGGTGGTCAATGAGCAGTTCTTC. This chain joins TRBV9 and TRBJ2-1, with TRBD1 matching over 7 bases. The CDR3 spans 14 residues. Germline lookup yields CDR1 SGDLS and CDR2 YYNGEE. V shed 2 bases and J 6 bases; nucleotides not matched to a gene: 5. Variable domain in full (rest from reference TRBV9 and TRBJ2-1): DSGVTQTPKHLITATGQRVTLRCSPRSGDLSVYWYQQSLDQGLQFLIQYYNGEERAKGNILERFSAQQFPDLHSELNLSSLELGDSALYFCASSVDRVVNEQFFGPGTRLTVL.

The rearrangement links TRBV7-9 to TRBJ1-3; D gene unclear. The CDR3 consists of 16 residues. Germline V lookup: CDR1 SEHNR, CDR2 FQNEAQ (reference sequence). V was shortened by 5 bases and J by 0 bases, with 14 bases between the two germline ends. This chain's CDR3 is CASSPPGTISGNTIYF. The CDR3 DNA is TGTGCCAGCAGCCCACCGGGAACCATCTCTGGAAACACCATATATTTT.

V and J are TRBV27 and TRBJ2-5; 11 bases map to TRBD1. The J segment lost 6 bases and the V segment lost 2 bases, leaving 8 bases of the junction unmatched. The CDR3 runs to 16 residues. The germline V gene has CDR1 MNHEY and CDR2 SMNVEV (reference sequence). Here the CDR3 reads CASSLGGTGGTKTQYF. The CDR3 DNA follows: TGTGCCAGCAGTTTAGGGGGGACAGGGGGAACTAAGACCCAGTACTTC.

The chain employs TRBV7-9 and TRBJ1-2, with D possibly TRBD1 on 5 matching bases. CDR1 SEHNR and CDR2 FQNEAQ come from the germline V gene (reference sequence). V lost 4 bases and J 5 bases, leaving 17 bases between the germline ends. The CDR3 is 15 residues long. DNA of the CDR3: TGTGCCAGCAGCTCCCTTGTCGGGGGAGGTTATGGCTACACCTTC. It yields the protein CASSSLVGGGYGYTF.

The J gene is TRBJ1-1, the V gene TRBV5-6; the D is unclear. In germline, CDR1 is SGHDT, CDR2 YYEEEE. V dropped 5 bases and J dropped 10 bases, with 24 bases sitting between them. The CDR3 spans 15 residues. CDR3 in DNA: TGTGCCAGCAGTCCTGGGCAAACGGGGAAACTAGGAGCTTTCTTT. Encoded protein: CASSPGQTGKLGAFF.

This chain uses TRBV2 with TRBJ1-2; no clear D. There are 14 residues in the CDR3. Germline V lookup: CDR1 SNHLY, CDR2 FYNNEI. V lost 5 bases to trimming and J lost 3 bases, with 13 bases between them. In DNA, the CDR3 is TGTGCCAGCAGTACCCCCCCGGGTCACTATGGCTACACCTTC. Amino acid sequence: CASSTPPGHYGYTF. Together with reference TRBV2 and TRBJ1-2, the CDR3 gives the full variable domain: EPEVTQTPSHQVTQMGQEVILRCVPISNHLYFYWYRQILGQKVEFLVSFYNNEISEKSEIFDDQFSVERPDGSNFTLKIRSTKLEDSAMYFCASSTPPGHYGYTFGSGTRLTVV.

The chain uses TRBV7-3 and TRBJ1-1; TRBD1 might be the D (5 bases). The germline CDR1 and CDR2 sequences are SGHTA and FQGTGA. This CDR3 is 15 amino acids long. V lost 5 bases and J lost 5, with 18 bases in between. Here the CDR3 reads CASSPSYSGGTEAFF. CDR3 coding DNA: TGTGCCAGCAGCCCCTCGTACTCTGGGGGGACTGAAGCTTTCTTT.

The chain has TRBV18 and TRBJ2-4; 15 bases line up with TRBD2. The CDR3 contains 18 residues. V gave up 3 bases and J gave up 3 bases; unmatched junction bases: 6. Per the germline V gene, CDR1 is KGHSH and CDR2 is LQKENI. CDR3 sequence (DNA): TGTGCCAGCTCACCGGGACTAGCGGGAGGCCCATTCAAAAACATTCAGTACTTC. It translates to CASSPGLAGGPFKNIQYF.

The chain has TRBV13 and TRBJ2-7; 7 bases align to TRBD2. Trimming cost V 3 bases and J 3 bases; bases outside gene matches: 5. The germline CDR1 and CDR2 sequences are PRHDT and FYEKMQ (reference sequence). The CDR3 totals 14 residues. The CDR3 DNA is TGTGCCAGCAGCTTGGGCGGGAGTATCTACGAGCAGTACTTC. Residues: CASSLGGSIYEQYF.

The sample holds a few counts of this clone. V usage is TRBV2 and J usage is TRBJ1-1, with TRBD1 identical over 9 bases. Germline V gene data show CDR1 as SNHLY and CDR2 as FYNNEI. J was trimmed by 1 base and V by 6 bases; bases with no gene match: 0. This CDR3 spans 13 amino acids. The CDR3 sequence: CASRGQGNTEAFF. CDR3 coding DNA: TGTGCCAGCAGGGGACAGGGGAACACTGAAGCTTTCTTT.

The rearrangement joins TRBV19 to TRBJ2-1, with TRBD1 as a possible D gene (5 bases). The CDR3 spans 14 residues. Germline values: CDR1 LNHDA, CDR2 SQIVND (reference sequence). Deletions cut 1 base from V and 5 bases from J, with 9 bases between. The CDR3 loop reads CASSIAKGHNEQFF. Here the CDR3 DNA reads TGTGCCAGTAGTATAGCCAAGGGGCACAATGAGCAGTTCTTC.

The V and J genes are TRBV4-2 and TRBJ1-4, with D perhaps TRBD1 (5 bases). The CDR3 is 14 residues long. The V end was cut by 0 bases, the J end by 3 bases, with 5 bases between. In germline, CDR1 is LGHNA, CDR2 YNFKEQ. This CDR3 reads CASSQDRANEKLFF. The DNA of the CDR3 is TGTGCCAGCAGCCAAGACAGGGCTAATGAAAAACTGTTTTTT.

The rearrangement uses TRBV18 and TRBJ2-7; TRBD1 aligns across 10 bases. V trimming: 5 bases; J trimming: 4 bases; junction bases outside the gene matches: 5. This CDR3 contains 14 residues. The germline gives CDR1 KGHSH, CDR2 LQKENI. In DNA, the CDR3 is TGTGCCAGCTCAGAAAGACAGGGGGCATACGAGCAGTACTTC. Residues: CASSERQGAYEQYF.

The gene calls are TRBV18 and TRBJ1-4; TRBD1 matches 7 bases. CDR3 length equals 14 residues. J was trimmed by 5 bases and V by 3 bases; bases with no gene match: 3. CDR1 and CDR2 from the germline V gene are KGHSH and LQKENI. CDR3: CASSPRDSNEKLFF. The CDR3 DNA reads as TGTGCCAGCTCACCCCGGGACAGCAATGAAAAACTGTTTTTT.

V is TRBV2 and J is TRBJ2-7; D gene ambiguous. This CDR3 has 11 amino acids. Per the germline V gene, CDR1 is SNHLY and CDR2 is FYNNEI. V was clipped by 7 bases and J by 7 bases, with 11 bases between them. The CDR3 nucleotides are TGTGCCAGCACCCCCGGGTCGGAGCAGTACTTC. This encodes CASTPGSEQYF.

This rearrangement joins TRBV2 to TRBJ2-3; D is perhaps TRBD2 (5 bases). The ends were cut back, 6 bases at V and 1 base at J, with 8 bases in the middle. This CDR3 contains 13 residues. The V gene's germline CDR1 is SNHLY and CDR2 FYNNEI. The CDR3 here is CASSEGRTDTQYF. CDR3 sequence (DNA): TGTGCCAGCAGCGAGGGTCGCACAGATACGCAGTATTTT.

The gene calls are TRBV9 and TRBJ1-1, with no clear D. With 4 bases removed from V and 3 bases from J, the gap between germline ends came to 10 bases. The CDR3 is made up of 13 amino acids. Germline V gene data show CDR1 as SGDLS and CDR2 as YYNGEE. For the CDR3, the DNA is TGTGCCAGCAGCCCCGGGATTTACACTGAAGCTTTCTTT. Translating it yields CASSPGIYTEAFF. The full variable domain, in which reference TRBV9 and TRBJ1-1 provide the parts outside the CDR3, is DSGVTQTPKHLITATGQRVTLRCSPRSGDLSVYWYQQSLDQGLQFLIQYYNGEERAKGNILERFSAQQFPDLHSELNLSSLELGDSALYFCASSPGIYTEAFFGQGTRLTVV.

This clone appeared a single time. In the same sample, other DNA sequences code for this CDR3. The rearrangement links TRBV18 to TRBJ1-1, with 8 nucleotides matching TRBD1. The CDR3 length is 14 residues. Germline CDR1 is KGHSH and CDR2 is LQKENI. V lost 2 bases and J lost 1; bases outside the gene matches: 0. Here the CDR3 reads CASSPGQGNTEAFF. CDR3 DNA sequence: TGTGCCAGCTCACCAGGACAGGGGAACACTGAAGCTTTCTTT.

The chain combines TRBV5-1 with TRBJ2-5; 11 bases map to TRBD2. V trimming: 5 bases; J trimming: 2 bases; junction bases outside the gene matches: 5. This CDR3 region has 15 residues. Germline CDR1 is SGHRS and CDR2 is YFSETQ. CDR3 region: CASSRSGRGQETQYF. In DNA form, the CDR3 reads TGCGCCAGCAGTCGTAGCGGGAGGGGACAAGAGACCCAGTACTTC.

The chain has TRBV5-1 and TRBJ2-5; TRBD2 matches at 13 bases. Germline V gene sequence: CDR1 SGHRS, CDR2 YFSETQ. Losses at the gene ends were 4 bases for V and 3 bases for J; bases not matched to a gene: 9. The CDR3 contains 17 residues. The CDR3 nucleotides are TGCGCCAGCAGCCCCGGACTAGCGGGAGTTCTAAAAGAGACCCAGTACTTC. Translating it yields CASSPGLAGVLKETQYF. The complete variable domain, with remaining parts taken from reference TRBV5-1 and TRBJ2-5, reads KAGVTQTPRYLIKTRGQQVTLSCSPISGHRSVSWYQQTPGQGLQFLFEYFSETQRNKGNFPGRFSGRQFSNSRSEMNVSTLELGDSALYLCASSPGLAGVLKETQYFGPGTRLLVL.

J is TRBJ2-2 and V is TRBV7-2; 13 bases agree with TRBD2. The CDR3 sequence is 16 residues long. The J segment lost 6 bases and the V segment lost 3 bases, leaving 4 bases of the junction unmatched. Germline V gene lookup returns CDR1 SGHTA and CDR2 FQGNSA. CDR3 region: CASSFTSGRASGELFF. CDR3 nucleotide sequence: TGTGCCAGCAGCTTCACTAGCGGGAGGGCCTCCGGGGAGCTGTTTTTT.

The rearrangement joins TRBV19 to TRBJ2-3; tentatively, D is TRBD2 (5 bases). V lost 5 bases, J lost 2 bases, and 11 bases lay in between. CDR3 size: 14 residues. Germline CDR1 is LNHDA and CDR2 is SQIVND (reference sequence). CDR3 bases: TGTGCCAGTAGTCCCCAGCGGAACACAGATACGCAGTATTTT. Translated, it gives CASSPQRNTDTQYF.